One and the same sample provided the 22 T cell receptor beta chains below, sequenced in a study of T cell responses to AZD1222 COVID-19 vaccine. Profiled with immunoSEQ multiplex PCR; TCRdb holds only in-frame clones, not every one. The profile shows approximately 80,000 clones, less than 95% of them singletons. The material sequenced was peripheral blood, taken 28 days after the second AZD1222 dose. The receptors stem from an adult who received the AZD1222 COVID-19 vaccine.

In DNA form, the CDR3 reads TGTGCCAGCAGCCCACCGGCAGGGGGCAACACTGAAGCTTTCTTT. Protein product: CASSPPAGGNTEAFF. The chain joins TRBV7-9 to TRBJ1-1; 8 nucleotides agree with TRBD1. The germline gives CDR1 SEHNR, CDR2 FQNEAQ (reference sequence). The CDR3 covers 15 residues. V was pared by 5 bases and J by 2 bases, with 7 bases of the junction left unmatched.

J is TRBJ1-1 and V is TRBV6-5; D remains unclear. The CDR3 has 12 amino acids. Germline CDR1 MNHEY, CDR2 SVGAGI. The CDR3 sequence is CVISGRNTEAFF. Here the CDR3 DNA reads TGTGTAATTTCCGGCAGAAACACTGAAGCTTTCTTT.

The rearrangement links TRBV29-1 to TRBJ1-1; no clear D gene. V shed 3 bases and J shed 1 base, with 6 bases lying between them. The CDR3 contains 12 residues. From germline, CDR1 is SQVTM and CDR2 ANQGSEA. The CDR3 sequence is CSVDRQNTEAFF. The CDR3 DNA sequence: TGCAGCGTTGACCGACAGAACACTGAAGCTTTCTTT.

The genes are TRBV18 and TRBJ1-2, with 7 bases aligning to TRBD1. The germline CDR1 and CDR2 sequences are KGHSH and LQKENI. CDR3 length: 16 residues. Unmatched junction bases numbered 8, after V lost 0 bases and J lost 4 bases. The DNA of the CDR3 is TGTGCCAGCTCACCACCATCTCAGACAGGGCTCTATGGCTACACCTTC. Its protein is CASSPPSQTGLYGYTF.

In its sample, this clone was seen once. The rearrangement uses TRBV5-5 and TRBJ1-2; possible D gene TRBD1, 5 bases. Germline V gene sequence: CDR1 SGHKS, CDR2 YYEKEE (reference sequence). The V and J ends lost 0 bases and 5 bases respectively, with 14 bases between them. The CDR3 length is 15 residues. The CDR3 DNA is TGTGCCAGCAGCTTGGAAGGGACCTTCCTTTATGGCTACACCTTC. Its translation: CASSLEGTFLYGYTF.

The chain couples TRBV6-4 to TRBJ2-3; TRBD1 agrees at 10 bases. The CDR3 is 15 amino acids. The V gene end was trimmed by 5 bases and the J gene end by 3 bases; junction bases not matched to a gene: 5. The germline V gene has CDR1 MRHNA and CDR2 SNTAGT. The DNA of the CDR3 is TGTGCCAGCAGTTTGTCGGGACAGGGGACAGATACGCAGTATTTT. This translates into CASSLSGQGTDTQYF.

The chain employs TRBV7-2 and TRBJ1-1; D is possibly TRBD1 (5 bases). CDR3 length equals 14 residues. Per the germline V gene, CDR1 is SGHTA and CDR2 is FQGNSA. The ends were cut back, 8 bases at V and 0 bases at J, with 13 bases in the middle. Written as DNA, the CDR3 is TGTGCCAGCTCCCGACAGACAATGAACACTGAAGCTTTCTTT. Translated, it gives CASSRQTMNTEAFF.

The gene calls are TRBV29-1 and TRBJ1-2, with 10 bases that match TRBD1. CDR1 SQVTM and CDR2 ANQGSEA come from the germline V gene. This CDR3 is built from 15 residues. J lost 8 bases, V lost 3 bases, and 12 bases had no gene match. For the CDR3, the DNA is TGCAGCGTTGAGGAGGCTACCGGGACAGGGGACGGCTACACCTTC. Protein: CSVEEATGTGDGYTF. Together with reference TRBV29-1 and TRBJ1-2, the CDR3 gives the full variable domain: SAVISQKPSRDICQRGTSLTIQCQVDSQVTMMFWYRQQPGQSLTLIATANQGSEATYESGFVIDKFPISRPNLTFSTLTVSNMSPEDSSIYLCSVEEATGTGDGYTFGSGTRLTVV.

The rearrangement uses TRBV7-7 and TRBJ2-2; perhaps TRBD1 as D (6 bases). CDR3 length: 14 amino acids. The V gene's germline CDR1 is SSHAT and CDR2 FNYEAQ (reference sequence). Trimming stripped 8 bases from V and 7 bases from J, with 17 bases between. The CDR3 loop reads CASGPQGPNGELFF. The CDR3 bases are TGTGCCAGCGGACCTCAGGGGCCGAACGGGGAGCTGTTTTTT.

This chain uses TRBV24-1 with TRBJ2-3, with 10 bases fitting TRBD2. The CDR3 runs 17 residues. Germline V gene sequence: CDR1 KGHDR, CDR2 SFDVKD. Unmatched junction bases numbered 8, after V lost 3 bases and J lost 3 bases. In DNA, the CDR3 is TGTGCCACCAGTGATGAGGGACCTAGCGGGAGTACAGATACGCAGTATTTT. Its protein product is CATSDEGPSGSTDTQYF.

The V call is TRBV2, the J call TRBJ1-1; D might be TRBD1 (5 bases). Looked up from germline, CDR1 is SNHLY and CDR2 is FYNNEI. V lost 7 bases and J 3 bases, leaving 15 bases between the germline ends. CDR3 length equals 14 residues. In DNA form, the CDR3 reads TGTGCCAGCAAGGGGCCTTTTAGGGACACTGAAGCTTTCTTT. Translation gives CASKGPFRDTEAFF.

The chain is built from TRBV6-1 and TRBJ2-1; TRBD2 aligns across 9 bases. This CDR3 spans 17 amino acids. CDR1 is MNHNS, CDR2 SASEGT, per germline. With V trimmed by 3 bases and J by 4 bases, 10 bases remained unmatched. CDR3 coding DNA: TGTGCCAGCAGTGAGGGCGGGGGGGTAGCGGAATACAATGAGCAGTTCTTC. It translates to CASSEGGGVAEYNEQFF.

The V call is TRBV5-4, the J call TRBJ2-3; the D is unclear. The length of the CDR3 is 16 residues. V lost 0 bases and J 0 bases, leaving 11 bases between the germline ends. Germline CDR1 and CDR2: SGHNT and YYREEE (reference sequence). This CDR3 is CASSLATPSSTDTQYF. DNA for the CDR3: TGTGCCAGCAGCTTGGCCACACCTTCTAGCACAGATACGCAGTATTTT.

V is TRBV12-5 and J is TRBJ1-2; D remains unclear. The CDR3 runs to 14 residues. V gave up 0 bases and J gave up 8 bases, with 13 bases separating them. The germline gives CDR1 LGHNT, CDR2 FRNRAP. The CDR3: CASGLVPLPGGYTF. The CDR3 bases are TGTGCTAGTGGTTTGGTACCTCTGCCGGGAGGCTACACCTTC.

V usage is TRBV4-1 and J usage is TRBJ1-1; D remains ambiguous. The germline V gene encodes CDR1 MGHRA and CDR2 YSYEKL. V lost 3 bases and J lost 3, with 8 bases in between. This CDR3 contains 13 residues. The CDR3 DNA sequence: TGCGCCAGCAGCCAGGCGGAGTACACTGAAGCTTTCTTT. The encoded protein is CASSQAEYTEAFF.

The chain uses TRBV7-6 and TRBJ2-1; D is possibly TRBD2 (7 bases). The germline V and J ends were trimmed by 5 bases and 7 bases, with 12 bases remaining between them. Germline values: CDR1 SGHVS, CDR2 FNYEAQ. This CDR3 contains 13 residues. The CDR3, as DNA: TGTGCCAGCAGCGGGGGGGGCTCTAATGAGCAGTTCTTC. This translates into CASSGGGSNEQFF.

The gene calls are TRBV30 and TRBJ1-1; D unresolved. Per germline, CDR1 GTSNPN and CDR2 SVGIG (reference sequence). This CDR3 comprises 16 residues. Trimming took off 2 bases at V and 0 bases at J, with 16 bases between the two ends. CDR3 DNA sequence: TGTGCCTGGAGTTGGGCATTTGTCGGGATGAACACTGAAGCTTTCTTT. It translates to CAWSWAFVGMNTEAFF. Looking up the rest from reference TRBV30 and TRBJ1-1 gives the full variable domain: SQTIHQWPATLVQPVGSPLSLECTVEGTSNPNLYWYRQAAGRGLQLLFYSVGIGQISSEVPQNLSASRPQDRQFILSSKKLLLSDSGFYLCAWSWAFVGMNTEAFFGQGTRLTVV.

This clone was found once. The DNA of the CDR3 is TGTGCCAGCAGCTTAGCGACTAGTCAAGAGACCCAGTACTTC. As protein: CASSLATSQETQYF. J is TRBJ2-5 and V is TRBV11-1, with D possibly TRBD2 on 6 matching bases. The CDR3 totals 14 residues. Germline values: CDR1 SGHAT, CDR2 FQDESV (reference sequence). Trimming left V 0 bases short and J 2 bases short, with 7 bases between.

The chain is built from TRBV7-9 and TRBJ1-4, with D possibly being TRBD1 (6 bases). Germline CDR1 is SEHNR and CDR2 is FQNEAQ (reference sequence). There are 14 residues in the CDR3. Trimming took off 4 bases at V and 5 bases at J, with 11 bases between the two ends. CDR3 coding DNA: TGTGCCAGCAGCTCCTTAGGGGGAAATGAAAAACTGTTTTTT. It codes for CASSSLGGNEKLFF.

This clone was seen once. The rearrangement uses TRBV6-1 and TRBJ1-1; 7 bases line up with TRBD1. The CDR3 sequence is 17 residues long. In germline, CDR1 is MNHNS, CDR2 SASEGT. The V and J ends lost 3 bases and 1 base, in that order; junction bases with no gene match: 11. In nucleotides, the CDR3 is TGTGCCAGCAGTGAGCCATTCAGGGGGTGGGGGAACACTGAAGCTTTCTTT. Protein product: CASSEPFRGWGNTEAFF.

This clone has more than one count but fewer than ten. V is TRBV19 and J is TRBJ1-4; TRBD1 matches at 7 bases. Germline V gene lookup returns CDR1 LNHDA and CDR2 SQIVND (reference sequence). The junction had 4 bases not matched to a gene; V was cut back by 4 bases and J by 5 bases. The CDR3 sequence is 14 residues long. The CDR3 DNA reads TGTGCCAGTAGTAACAGGGGTGTCAATGAAAAACTGTTTTTT. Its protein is CASSNRGVNEKLFF.

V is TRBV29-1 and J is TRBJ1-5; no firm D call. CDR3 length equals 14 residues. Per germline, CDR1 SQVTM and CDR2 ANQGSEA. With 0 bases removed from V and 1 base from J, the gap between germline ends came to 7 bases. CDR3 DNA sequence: TGCAGCGTTGAAGAGGGTGGAAGCAATCAGCCCCAGCATTTT. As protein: CSVEEGGSNQPQHF.